The count of the clone carrying this T cell receptor (beta chain) is one. This CDR3 has 12 amino acids. Trimming at V came to 8 bases and at J to 5 bases, leaving 4 bases not matched to a gene. From germline, CDR1 is LNHDA and CDR2 SQIVND (reference sequence). Per the authors' pipeline: Researchers report that nucleated cell counts were estimated from reference gene primer amplification. This table comes from immunoSEQ multiplex PCR, and its TCRdb copy is limited to in-frame clones, with some not included. V, J and clone size are those of that table, while D and trimming were read from the DNA. Of under 150,000 clones listed, 80% to 90% were seen once; the top ten hold about 8%. The data derive from a study of blood T cell repertoires in COVID-19. About the study: The United States, Italy and Spain supplied acute and convalescent COVID-19 samples. PBMCs, B-cell-depleted T cells, or T cells were the source of the cDNA or gDNA that made up the material.

The chain couples TRBV19 to TRBJ2-3, with 7 nucleotides matching TRBD1. The sample comprised peripheral blood. The clonotype was recovered from a woman in her sixties with COVID-19, enrolled during active disease. CDR3 sequence reads: CASRAGGDTQYF. DNA for the CDR3: TGTGCCAGTCGCGCAGGGGGAGATACGCAGTATTTT.